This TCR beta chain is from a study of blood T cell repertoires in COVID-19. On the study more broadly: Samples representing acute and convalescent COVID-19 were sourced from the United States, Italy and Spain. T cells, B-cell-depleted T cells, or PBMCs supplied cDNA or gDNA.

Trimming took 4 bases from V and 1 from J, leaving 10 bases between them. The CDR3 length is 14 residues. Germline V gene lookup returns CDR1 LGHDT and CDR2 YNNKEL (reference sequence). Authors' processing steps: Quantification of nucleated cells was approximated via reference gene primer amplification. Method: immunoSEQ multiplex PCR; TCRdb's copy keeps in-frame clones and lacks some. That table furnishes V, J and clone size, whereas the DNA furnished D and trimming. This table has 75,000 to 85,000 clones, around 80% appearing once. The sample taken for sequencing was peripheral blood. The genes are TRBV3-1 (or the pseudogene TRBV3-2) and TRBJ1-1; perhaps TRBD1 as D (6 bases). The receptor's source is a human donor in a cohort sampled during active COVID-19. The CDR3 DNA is TGTGCCAGCAGCCTCAGGGGACCGAACACTGAAGCTTTCTTT. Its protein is CASSLRGPNTEAFF.